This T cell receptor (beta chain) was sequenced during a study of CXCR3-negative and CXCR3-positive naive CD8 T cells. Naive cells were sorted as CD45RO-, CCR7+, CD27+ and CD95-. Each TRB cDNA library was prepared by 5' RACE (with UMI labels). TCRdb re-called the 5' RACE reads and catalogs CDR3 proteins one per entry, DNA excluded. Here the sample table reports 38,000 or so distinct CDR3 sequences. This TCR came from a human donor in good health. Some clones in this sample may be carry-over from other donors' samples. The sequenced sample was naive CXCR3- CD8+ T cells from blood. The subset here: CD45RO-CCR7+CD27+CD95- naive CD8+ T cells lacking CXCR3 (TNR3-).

This chain's CDR3 is CSAITLSSYNEQFF. The chain combines TRBV20-1 with TRBJ2-1. The germline gives CDR1 DFQATT, CDR2 SNEGSKA (reference sequence). The CDR3 length is 14 residues.